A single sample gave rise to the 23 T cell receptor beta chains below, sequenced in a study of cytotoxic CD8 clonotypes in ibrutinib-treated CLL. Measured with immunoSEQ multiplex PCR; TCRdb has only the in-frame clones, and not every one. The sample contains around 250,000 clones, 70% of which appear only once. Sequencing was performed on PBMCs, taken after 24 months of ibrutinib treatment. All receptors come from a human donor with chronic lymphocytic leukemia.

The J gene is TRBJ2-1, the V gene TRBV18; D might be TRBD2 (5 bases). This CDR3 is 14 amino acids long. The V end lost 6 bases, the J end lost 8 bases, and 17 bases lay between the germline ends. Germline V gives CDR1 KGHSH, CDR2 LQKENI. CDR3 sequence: CASSRNGVHDEQFF. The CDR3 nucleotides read TGTGCCAGCTCTAGGAACGGGGTCCACGATGAGCAGTTCTTC.

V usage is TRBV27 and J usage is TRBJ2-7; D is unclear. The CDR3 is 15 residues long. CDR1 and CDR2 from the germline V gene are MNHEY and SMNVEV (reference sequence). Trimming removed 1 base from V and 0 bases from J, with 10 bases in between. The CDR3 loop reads CASSLWQASSYEQYF. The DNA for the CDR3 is TGTGCCAGCAGTTTATGGCAGGCGAGCTCCTACGAGCAGTACTTC.

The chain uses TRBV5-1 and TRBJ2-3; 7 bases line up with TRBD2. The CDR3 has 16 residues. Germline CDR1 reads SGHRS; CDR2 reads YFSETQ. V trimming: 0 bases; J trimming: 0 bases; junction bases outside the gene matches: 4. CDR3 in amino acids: CASSLVRLASTDTQYF. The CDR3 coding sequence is TGCGCCAGCAGCTTGGTCAGACTAGCAAGCACAGATACGCAGTATTTT.

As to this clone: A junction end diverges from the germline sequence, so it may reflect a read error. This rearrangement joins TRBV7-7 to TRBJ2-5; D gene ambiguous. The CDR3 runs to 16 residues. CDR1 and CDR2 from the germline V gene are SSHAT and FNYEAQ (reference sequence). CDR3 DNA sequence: TGTGCTAGCAGCTTAGGGCTACGTGGGTGGAGTGAGACCCAGTACTTC. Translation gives CASSLGLRGWSETQYF. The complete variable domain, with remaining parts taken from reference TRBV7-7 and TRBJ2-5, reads GAGVSQSPRYKVTKRGQDVTLRCDPISSHATLYWYQQALGQGPEFLTYFNYEAQPDKSGLPSDRFSAERPEGSISTLTIQRTEQRDSAMYRCASSLGLRGWSETQYFGPGTRLLVL.

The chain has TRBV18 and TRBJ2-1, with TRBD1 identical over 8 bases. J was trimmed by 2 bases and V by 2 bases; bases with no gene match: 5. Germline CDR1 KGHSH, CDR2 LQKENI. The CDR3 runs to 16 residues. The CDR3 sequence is CASSPGTGRTYNEQFF. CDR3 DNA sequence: TGTGCCAGCTCACCAGGGACAGGTAGAACCTACAATGAGCAGTTCTTC.

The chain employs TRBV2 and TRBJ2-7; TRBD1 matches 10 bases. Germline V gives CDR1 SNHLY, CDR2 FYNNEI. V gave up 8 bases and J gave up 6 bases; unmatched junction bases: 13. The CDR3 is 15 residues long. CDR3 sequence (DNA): TGTGCCAGCTTAAACACCGGGACAGGGGAACGCGAGCAGTACTTC. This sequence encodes CASLNTGTGEREQYF.

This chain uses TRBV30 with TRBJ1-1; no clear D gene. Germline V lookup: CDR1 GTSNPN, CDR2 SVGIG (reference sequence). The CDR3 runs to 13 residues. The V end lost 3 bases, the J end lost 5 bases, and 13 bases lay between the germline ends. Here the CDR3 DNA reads TGTGCCTGGAGAAAACCTATGAGGACTGAAGCTTTCTTT. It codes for CAWRKPMRTEAFF.

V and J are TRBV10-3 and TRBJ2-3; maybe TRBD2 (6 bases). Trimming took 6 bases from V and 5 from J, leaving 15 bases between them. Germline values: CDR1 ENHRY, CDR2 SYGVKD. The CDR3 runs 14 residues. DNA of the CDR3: TGTGCCATCAGGGGCGGGGAGAGGGGAGATACGCAGTATTTT. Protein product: CAIRGGERGDTQYF.

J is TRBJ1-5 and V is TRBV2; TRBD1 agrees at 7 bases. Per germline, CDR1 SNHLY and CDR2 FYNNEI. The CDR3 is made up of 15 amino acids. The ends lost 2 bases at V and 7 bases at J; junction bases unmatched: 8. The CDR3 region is CASSESRGGLQPQHF. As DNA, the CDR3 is TGTGCCAGCAGTGAAAGTCGAGGGGGCCTACAGCCCCAGCATTTT.

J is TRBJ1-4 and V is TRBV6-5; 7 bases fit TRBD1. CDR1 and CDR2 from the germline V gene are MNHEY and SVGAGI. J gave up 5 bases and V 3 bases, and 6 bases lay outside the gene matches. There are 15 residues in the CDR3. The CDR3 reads CASSYYGTENEKLFF. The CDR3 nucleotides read TGTGCCAGCAGTTATTACGGGACAGAAAATGAAAAACTGTTTTTT.

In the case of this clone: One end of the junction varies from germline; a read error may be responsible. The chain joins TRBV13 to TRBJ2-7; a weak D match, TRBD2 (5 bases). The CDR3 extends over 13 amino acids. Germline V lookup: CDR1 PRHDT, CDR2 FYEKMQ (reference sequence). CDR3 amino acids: CASSFKSPRAADF. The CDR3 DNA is TGTGCCAGCAGCTTTAAATCCCCGCGCGCAGCGGACTTC.

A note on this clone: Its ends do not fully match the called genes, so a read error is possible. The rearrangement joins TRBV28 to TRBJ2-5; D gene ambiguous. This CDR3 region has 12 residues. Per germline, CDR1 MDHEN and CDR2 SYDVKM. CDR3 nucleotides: TGTGCCAGCAGTTTCGTCAATGGGTTCCCCCACTTC. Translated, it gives CASSFVNGFPHF.

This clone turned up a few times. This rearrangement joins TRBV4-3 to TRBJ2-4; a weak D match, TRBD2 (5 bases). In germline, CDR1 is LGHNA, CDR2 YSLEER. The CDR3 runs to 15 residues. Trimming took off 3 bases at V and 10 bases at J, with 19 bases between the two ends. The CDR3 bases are TGCGCCAGCAGCCACGCCCTCGAGGGCACCGGGATTCAGTACTTC. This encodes CASSHALEGTGIQYF.

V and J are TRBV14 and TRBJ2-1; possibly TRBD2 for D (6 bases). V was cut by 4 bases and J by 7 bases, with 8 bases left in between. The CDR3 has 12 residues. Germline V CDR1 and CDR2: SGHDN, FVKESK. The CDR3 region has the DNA TGTGCCAGCAGCCGCGGACTAAATGAGCAGTTCTTC. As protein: CASSRGLNEQFF. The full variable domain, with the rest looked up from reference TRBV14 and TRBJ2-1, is EAGVTQFPSHSVIEKGQTVTLRCDPISGHDNLYWYRRVMGKEIKFLLHFVKESKQDESGMPNNRFLAERTGGTYSTLKVQPAELEDSGVYFCASSRGLNEQFFGPGTRLTVL.

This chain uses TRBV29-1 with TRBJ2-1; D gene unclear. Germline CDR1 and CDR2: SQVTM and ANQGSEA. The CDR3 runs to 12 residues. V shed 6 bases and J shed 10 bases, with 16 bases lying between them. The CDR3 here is CSVPKDGHEQFF. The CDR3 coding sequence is TGCAGCGTCCCCAAAGACGGCCACGAGCAGTTCTTC.

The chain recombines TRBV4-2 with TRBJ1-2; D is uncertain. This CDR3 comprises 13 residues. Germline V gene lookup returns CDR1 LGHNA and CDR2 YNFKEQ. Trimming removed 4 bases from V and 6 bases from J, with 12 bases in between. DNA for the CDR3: TGTGCCAGCAGCCCCTTAGGCACTGATGGCTACACCTTC. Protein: CASSPLGTDGYTF.

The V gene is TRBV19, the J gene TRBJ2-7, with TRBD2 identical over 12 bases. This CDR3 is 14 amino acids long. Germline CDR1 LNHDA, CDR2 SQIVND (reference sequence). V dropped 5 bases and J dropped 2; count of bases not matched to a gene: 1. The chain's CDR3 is CASSRTSGTYEQYF. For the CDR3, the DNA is TGTGCCAGTAGTCGGACTAGCGGGACCTACGAGCAGTACTTC.

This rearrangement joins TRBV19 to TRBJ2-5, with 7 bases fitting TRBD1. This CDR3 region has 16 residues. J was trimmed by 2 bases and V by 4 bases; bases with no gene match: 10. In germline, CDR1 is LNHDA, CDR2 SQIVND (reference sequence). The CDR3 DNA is TGTGCCAGTAGTAGTAGACCGGGACAGCCTCAAGAGACCCAGTACTTC. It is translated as CASSSRPGQPQETQYF.

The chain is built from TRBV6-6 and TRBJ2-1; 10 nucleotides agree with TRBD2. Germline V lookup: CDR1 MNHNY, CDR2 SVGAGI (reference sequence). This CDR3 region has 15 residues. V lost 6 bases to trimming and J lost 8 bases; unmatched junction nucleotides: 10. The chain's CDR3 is CASRPSGRATDEQFF. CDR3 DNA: TGTGCCAGCAGACCGAGCGGGAGGGCCACCGATGAGCAGTTCTTC.

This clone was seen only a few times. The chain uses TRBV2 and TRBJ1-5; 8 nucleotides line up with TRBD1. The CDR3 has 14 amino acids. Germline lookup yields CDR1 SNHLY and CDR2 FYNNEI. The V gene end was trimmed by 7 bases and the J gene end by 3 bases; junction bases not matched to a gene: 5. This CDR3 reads CASNRGQDNQPQHF. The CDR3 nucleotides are TGTGCCAGCAATAGGGGACAGGACAATCAGCCCCAGCATTTT.

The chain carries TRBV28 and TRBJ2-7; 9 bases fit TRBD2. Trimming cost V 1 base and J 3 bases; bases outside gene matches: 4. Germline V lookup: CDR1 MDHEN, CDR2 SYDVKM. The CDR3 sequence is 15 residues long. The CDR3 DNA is TGTGCCAGCAGTTTATCGGCTAGCGGGGACTACGAGCAGTACTTC. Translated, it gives CASSLSASGDYEQYF.

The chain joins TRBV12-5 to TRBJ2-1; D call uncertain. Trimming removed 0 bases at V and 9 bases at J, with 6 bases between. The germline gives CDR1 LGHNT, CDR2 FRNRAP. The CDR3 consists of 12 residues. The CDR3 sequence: CASGLVRSEQFF. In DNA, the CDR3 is TGTGCTAGTGGTTTGGTAAGGAGTGAGCAGTTCTTC. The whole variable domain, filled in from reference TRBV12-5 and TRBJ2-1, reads DARVTQTPRHKVTEMGQEVTMRCQPILGHNTVFWYRQTMMQGLELLAYFRNRAPLDDSGMPKDRFSAEMPDATLATLKIQPSEPRDSAVYFCASGLVRSEQFFGPGTRLTVL.

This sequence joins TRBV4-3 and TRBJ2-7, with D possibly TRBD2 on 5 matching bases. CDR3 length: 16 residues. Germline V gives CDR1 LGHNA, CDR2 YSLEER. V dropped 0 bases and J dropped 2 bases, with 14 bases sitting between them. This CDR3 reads CASSQDRGLRAYEQYF. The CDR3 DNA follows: TGCGCCAGCAGCCAAGATCGTGGGCTGAGGGCCTACGAGCAGTACTTC.